These 11 T cell receptor beta chains originate from one sample sequenced in a study of cytomegalovirus exposure and HLA in healthy donors. Both 60 Vbeta primers and 13 Jbeta primers went into the PCR. Clones were sequenced by immunoSEQ multiplex PCR, and TCRdb holds only the in-frame ones, with some missing. Here the sample spans about 130,000 clones, over 60% being singletons. Sequencing was carried out using PBMCs. These receptors came from a man aged 50-60 years in good health and CMV-seronegative.

The V and J genes are TRBV7-2 and TRBJ2-1; D uncertain. Trimming removed 1 base at V and 5 bases at J, with 6 bases between. The germline gives CDR1 SGHTA, CDR2 FQGNSA. The CDR3 length is 13 residues. In nucleotides, the CDR3 is TGTGCCAGCAGCTTAGTTATTAACAATGAGCAGTTCTTC. Encoded protein: CASSLVINNEQFF. The complete variable domain, with remaining parts taken from reference TRBV7-2 and TRBJ2-1, reads GAGVSQSPSNKVTEKGKDVELRCDPISGHTALYWYRQSLGQGLEFLIYFQGNSAPDKSGLPSDRFSAERTGGSVSTLTIQRTQQEDSAVYLCASSLVINNEQFFGPGTRLTVL.

This clone was picked up one time. The V call is TRBV5-1, the J call TRBJ1-6; 10 nucleotides align to TRBD1. V lost 8 bases and J lost 9; bases outside the gene matches: 14. Per germline, CDR1 SGHRS and CDR2 YFSETQ. The length of the CDR3 is 16 residues. The CDR3 reads CASSPSGTGVFSPLHF. The CDR3 DNA reads TGCGCCAGTTCCCCCTCCGGGACAGGGGTTTTTTCACCCCTCCACTTT.

This clone was seen a handful of times. The CDR3 bases are TGTGCCAGCAGCTTGGGGGGGCAAGAGACCCAGTACTTC. Translation gives CASSLGGQETQYF. The J gene is TRBJ2-5, the V gene TRBV7-2; 7 bases align to TRBD2. V shed 3 bases, J shed 2 bases, and the junction held 0 bases outside the gene matches. This CDR3 region has 13 residues. Germline V CDR1 and CDR2: SGHTA, FQGNSA.

The CDR3 DNA sequence: TGTGCCAGTAGTATAGTGACAGATCAAGAGACCCAGTACTTC. Protein: CASSIVTDQETQYF. This chain uses TRBV19 with TRBJ2-5; D is perhaps TRBD1 (5 bases). This CDR3 is 14 amino acids long. V shed 1 base and J shed 2 bases, with 8 bases lying between them. The V gene's germline CDR1 is LNHDA and CDR2 SQIVND (reference sequence).

This clone was recorded only once. At one boundary the junction diverges from the germline segment, which might be a read error. The same CDR3 can be traced to other DNA sequences in this sample. This chain joins TRBV5-8 and TRBJ1-6; D remains ambiguous. The CDR3 is made up of 15 amino acids. CDR1 is SGHTS, CDR2 YDEGEE, per germline. CDR3 DNA sequence: TGTGCTAGCAGCCCCCAGTCCCCATTGGATTCACCCCTCCACTTT. Protein product: CASSPQSPLDSPLHF. The entire variable domain, with the rest obtained from reference TRBV5-8 and TRBJ1-6, is as follows: EAGVTQSPTHLIKTRGQQATLRCSPISGHTSVYWYQQALGLGLQFLLWYDEGEERNRGNFPPRFSGRQFPNYSSELNVNALELEDSALYLCASSPQSPLDSPLHFGNGTRLTVT.

The gene calls are TRBV7-2 and TRBJ1-5, with a weak D call TRBD1 (6 bases). CDR1 and CDR2 (germline): SGHTA, FQGNSA. V shed 3 bases and J shed 4 bases, with 10 bases lying between them. The CDR3 loop spans 14 amino acids. The CDR3 region has the DNA TGTGCCAGCAGCTTCTTTACAGGGAATCAGCCCCAGCATTTT. It encodes CASSFFTGNQPQHF. Filled out from reference TRBV7-2 and TRBJ1-5, the complete variable domain reads GAGVSQSPSNKVTEKGKDVELRCDPISGHTALYWYRQSLGQGLEFLIYFQGNSAPDKSGLPSDRFSAERTGGSVSTLTIQRTQQEDSAVYLCASSFFTGNQPQHFGDGTRLSIL.

The chain joins TRBV18 to TRBJ1-3; 8 bases agree with TRBD1. CDR1 is KGHSH and CDR2 is LQKENI in the germline V gene. The CDR3 has 14 residues. The ends lost 3 bases at V and 3 bases at J; junction bases unmatched: 1. The CDR3 loop is CASSPGTGGNTIYF. The CDR3 coding sequence is TGTGCCAGCTCACCCGGGACAGGTGGAAACACCATATATTTT.

Worth noting for this clone: The junction and the germline gene differ at one end; a read error may be behind it. V gene TRBV7-9 combines with J gene TRBJ1-6; maybe TRBD1 (6 bases). Germline CDR1 reads SEHNR; CDR2 reads FQNEAQ (reference sequence). The CDR3 has 13 amino acids. The CDR3 DNA follows: TGTTCCAGCAGCACGGACAGCCATCAACCCCTCCACTTT. Translating gives CSSSTDSHQPLHF.

The CDR3 reads CASSPREGIVFDEQFF. DNA of the CDR3: TGTGCCAGCAGCCCAAGGGAGGGAATCGTTTTCGATGAGCAGTTCTTC. The rearrangement joins TRBV14 to TRBJ2-1, with 7 bases lining up with TRBD2. V shed 4 bases, J shed 8 bases, and the junction held 14 bases outside the gene matches. The CDR3 has 16 residues. The germline V gene encodes CDR1 SGHDN and CDR2 FVKESK. Drawing the rest from reference TRBV14 and TRBJ2-1, the complete variable domain is EAGVTQFPSHSVIEKGQTVTLRCDPISGHDNLYWYRRVMGKEIKFLLHFVKESKQDESGMPNNRFLAERTGGTYSTLKVQPAELEDSGVYFCASSPREGIVFDEQFFGPGTRLTVL.

The chain couples TRBV28 to TRBJ2-7, with 10 positions matching TRBD2. CDR3 length equals 15 residues. The germline V gene encodes CDR1 MDHEN and CDR2 SYDVKM. The V segment lost 1 base and the J segment 5 bases; nucleotides outside the gene matches: 5. CDR3 in amino acids: CASSLSPSGGHEQYV. CDR3 DNA sequence: TGTGCCAGCAGTTTATCACCTAGCGGGGGCCACGAGCAGTACGTC.

This chain joins TRBV27 and TRBJ2-3, with 10 bases aligning to TRBD1. Trimming cost V 5 bases and J 2 bases; bases outside gene matches: 13. This CDR3 has 18 residues. The germline CDR1 and CDR2 sequences are MNHEY and SMNVEV (reference sequence). CDR3 amino acids: CASSPPHRDRGHTDTQYF. The CDR3 nucleotides read TGTGCCAGCAGTCCGCCCCACCGGGACAGGGGTCACACAGATACGCAGTATTTT.